This T cell receptor (beta chain) emerged from a study of blood T cell repertoires in COVID-19. Cohort assignment relied on participant-reported clinical history. Sequencing used immunoSEQ multiplex PCR; TCRdb keeps in-frame clones, though not all of them. In the table there are 400,000 to 450,000 clones, less than 95% of which are singletons. The germline V gene has CDR1 DFQATT and CDR2 SNEGSKA (reference sequence). Trimming removed 1 base from V and 9 bases from J, with 9 bases in between. The CDR3 loop spans 11 amino acids. The origin of this receptor is a man between 18 and 35 years old who had recovered from COVID-19. The material sequenced was PBMCs or T cells enriched from blood (not recorded which). This chain joins TRBV20-1 and TRBJ1-2; D unclear. CDR3 nucleotide sequence: TGCAGTGCTAGAGTCCAGGCGAGCTACACCTTC. This codes for CSARVQASYTF.